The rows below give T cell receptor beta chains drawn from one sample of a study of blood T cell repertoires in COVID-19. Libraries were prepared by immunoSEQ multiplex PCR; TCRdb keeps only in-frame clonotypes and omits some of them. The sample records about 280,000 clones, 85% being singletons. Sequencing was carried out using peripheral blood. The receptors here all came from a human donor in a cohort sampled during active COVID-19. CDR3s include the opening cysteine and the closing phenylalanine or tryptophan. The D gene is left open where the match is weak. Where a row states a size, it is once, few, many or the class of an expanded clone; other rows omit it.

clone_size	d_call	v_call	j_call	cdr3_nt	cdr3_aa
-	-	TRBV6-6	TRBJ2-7	TGTGCCAGCAGTCGGACGCAGGGCGTGGGATACGAGCAGTACTTC	CASSRTQGVGYEQYF
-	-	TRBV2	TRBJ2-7	TGTGCCAGCTCACGGGTCTACGAGCAGTACTTC	CASSRVYEQYF
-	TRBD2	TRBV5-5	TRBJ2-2	TGTGCCAGCAGCTTCACTAGCGGGGCGAACACCGGGGAGCTGTTTTTT	CASSFTSGANTGELFF
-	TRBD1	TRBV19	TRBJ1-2	TGTGCCAGTAGTATAGCTGGACAGGGTTGGGGCTACACCTTC	CASSIAGQGWGYTF
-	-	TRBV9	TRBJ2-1	TGTGCCAGCAGCGAAACCACCGGACAAACCGCCCTTGAGCAGTTCTTC	CASSETTGQTALEQFF
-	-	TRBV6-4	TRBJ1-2	TGTGCCAGCAGTGTCGTTCTGTTGTTTGTCAGGTTGGGACAAGGATCGGGCTACACCTTC	CASSVVLLFVRLGQGSGYTF
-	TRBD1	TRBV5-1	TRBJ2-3	TGCGCCAGCAGCTTAATGGGGACAGGGAGCCCAGATACGCAGTATTTT	CASSLMGTGSPDTQYF
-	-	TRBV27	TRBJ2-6	TGTGCCAGCAGTTTAACAGGCGAGAGCTCTGGGGCCAACGTCCTGACTTTC	CASSLTGESSGANVLTF
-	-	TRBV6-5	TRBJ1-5	TGTGCCAGCAGTTCCTGGGGGGGGGATCAGCCCCAGCATTTT	CASSSWGGDQPQHF
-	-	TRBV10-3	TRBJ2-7	TGTGCCATCAGCGGGGGCTCCTACGAGCAGTACTTC	CAISGGSYEQYF
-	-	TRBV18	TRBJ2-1	TGTGCCAGCTCACCGACCCGGGGGAGCTCCTACAATGAGCAGTTCTTC	CASSPTRGSSYNEQFF
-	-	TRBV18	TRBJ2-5	TGTGCCAGCTCACCACTCCCTAATCAAGAGACCCAGTACTTC	CASSPLPNQETQYF
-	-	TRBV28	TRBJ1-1	TGTGCCAGCAGAGATCCCCGGGGAAGAGAAACTGAAGCTTTCTTT	CASRDPRGRETEAFF
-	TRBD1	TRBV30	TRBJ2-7	TGTGCCTGGAGGCGGCAGGGGGCGTGGGAGCAGTACTTC	CAWRRQGAWEQYF
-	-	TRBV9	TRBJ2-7	TGTGCCAGCAGCTCCGGACAGCGGAGCGAGCAGTACTTC	CASSSGQRSEQYF
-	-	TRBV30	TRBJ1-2	TGTGCCTGGAGCAGGGACTATGGCTACACCTTC	CAWSRDYGYTF
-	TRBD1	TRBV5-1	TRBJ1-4	TGCGCCAGCAGCTTGGAGACAGGGGTGGAAAAACTGTTTTTT	CASSLETGVEKLFF
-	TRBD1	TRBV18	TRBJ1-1	TGTGCCAGCTCACCACGCGACAGGGGGAACCTTGGGACTGAAGCTTTCTTT	CASSPRDRGNLGTEAFF
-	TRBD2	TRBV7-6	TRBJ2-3	TGTGCCAGCAGCGCCGAAGCGGGACTCACCACAGATACGCAGTATTTT	CASSAEAGLTTDTQYF
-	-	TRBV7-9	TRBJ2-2	TGTGCCAGCAGCTTAGGGCAGGCCACCGGGGAGCTGTTTTTT	CASSLGQATGELFF
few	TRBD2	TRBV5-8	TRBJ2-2	TGTGCCAGCTCGGGGAGGGGAGCCACCGGGGAGCTGTTTTTT	CASSGRGATGELFF
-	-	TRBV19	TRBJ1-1	TGTGCCAGCGGGAGATACTTCACTGAAGCTTTCTTT	CASGRYFTEAFF
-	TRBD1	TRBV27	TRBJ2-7	TGTGCCAGCAGCCGGGACAGCAGCTACGAGCAGTACTTC	CASSRDSSYEQYF
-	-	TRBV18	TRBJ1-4	TGTGCCAGCTCACCAAATTCTGCGTCTACAACTAATGAAAAACTGTTTTTT	CASSPNSASTTNEKLFF
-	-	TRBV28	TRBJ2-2	TGTGCCAGCAGTTTATTTCGGGGGAACACCGGGGAGCTGTTTTTT	CASSLFRGNTGELFF
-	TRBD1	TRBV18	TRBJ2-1	TGTGCCAGCTCACCGAGGACAGGGGGCGAATTTGAGCAGTTCTTC	CASSPRTGGEFEQFF
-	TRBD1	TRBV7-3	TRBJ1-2	TGTGCCAGCAGCCCGGGACAGGGCCTTTATGGCTACACCTTC	CASSPGQGLYGYTF
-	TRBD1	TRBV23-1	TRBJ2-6	TGCGCCAGCAGTGCCTGTCCATCCGGGACAGCTCCCGGGGCCAACGTCCTGACTTTC	CASSACPSGTAPGANVLTF
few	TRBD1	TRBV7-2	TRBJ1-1	TGTGCCAGCAGCTTGGGACAGGGGTTGAACACTGAAGCTTTCTTT	CASSLGQGLNTEAFF
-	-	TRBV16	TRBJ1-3	TGTGCCAGCAGCCAAGAGGGAGCAGGCCCCGGAAACACCATATATTTT	CASSQEGAGPGNTIYF
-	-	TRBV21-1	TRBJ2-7	TGTGCCAGCAGCAAAGTTCGGCTAGCGGGTCTTCTCCTGGGTGACGAGCAGTACTTC	CASSKVRLAGLLLGDEQYF
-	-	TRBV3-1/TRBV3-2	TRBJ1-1	TGTGCCAGCAGCCCACAACCAGGCGGGTACACTGAAGCTTTCTTT	CASSPQPGGYTEAFF
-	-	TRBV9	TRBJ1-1	TGTGCCAGCAGCGTAGGCGCGGCCTCCTTCACTGAAGCTTTCTTT	CASSVGAASFTEAFF
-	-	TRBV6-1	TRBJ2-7	TGTGCCAGCAGGGAAGGACCCTTAGAGGCCTACGAGCAGTACTTC	CASREGPLEAYEQYF
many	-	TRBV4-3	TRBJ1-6	TGCGCCAGCAGCCAATCCAGGGTCCATAATTCACCCCTCCACTTT	CASSQSRVHNSPLHF
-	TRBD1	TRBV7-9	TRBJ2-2	TGTGCCAGCAGCTTAGACGAGACAGGGACCGGGGAGCTGTTTTTT	CASSLDETGTGELFF
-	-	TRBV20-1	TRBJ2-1	TGCAGTGCCACGAGGGGGAATGAGCAGTTCTTC	CSATRGNEQFF
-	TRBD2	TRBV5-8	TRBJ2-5	TGTGCCAGCAGCGGTACTAGCGGCGAGACCCAGTACTTC	CASSGTSGETQYF
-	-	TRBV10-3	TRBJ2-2	TGTGCCATCAGTACCGGAGGCACCGGGGAGCTGTTTTTT	CAISTGGTGELFF
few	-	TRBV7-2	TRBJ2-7	TGTGCCAGCAGCTCTTACTACGAGCAGTACTTC	CASSSYYEQYF
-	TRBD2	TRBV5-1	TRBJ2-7	TGCGCCAGCAGCTGGGTAGCGGGAGCAGGCTACGAGCAGTACTTC	CASSWVAGAGYEQYF
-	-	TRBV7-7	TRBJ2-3	TGTGCCAGCAGCTTAGCGGTTCAAACTAACACAGATACGCAGTATTTT	CASSLAVQTNTDTQYF